The text below deals with one T cell receptor beta chain. Antigen specificity is unknown. Primers for the PCR totalled 60 Vbeta and 13 Jbeta. The assay was immunoSEQ multiplex PCR, and TCRdb's table has in-frame clones only and misses some. The sample has about 130,000 clones, roughly 84% seen once. Germline-derived CDR1 and CDR2 are MNHNS and SASEGT. V lost 1 base and J lost 3; bases outside the gene matches: 2. The CDR3 sequence is 15 residues long. This sample is drawn from a study of cytomegalovirus exposure and HLA in healthy donors. Overall study findings and caveats: In a later analysis, CMV-associated beta chains were mostly HLA-associated, it appeared.

This receptor was obtained from a girl aged 2 to 9 in good health and CMV-seronegative. Input material: PBMCs. The rearrangement joins TRBV6-1 to TRBJ2-2; 7 bases map to TRBD2. Written as DNA, the CDR3 is TGTGCCAGCAGTGAAGGACTAGCAGACACCGGGGAGCTGTTTTTT. Its protein is CASSEGLADTGELFF.